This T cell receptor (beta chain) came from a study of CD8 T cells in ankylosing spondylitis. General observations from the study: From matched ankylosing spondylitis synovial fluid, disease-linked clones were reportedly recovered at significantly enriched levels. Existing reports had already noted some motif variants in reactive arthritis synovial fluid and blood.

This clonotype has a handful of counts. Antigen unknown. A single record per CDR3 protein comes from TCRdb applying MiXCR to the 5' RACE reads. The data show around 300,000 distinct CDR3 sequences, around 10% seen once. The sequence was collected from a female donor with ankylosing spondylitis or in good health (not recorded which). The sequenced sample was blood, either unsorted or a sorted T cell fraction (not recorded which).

The CDR3 DNA is TGCGCCAGCAGCCAAGATTCTTTCCCGGTCGGGGGCGACGGCTACACCTTC. Translated, it gives CASSQDSFPVGGDGYTF. The rearrangement joins TRBV4-3 to TRBJ1-2; a weak D match, TRBD1 (6 bases). Germline V lookup: CDR1 LGHNA, CDR2 YSLEER. This CDR3 has 17 amino acids. V lost 0 bases and J lost 8, with 22 bases in between.